The T cell receptor (beta chain) described here comes from a study of blood T cells in healthy people across ages. Alongside a J-beta primer mix, a sample-barcoded 5' primer served in a second PCR lasting about 7 to 11 cycles. Each TCR beta cDNA got a 12-nucleotide random molecular identifier. Any given sample supplied a minimum of 3 million CDR3-containing paired-end reads. Each CDR3 protein is one row after TCRdb ran MiXCR on the 5' RACE reads. The repertoire includes 650,000 to 700,000 distinct CDR3 sequences, under 65% of them detected once, and roughly 12% sits in the top ten. This clonotype has a count of ten or more. Its antigen is as yet unknown. Study observations and caveats: Those diversity estimates obtained from one million T cells were thought to be underestimates. Across samples, TCR beta diversity tracked strongly with naive T cell percentage.

V was pared by 4 bases and J by 9 bases, with 11 bases of the junction left unmatched. Germline values: CDR1 MNHNY, CDR2 SVGAGI (reference sequence). The CDR3 spans 15 residues. The rearrangement joins TRBV6-6 to TRBJ1-5, with 8 bases fitting TRBD1. The receptor was isolated from a woman aged 80 or older in good health. The sequenced sample was blood. CDR3 region: CASSSSTGAQSPQHF. Written as DNA, the CDR3 is TGTGCCAGCAGTTCCTCGACAGGGGCCCAATCGCCCCAGCATTTT.